The clone carrying this T cell receptor (beta chain) appeared a few times. What it binds is unknown. Primed by a sample-barcoded 5' primer and a J-beta primer mix, a second PCR proceeded for about 6 to 11 cycles. TCRdb re-called the 5' RACE reads with MiXCR, one entry per CDR3 protein. This table holds 600,000 to 800,000 distinct CDR3 sequences, roughly 20% found once. This CDR3 spans 15 amino acids. V was clipped by 1 base and J by 2 bases; unmatched bases: 2. Germline CDR1 reads DFQATT; CDR2 reads SNEGSKA (reference sequence). The record originates from a study of blood T cells in healthy people across ages. Findings of the study overall: Unknown donor CMV status possibly confounded expanded clonotype changes. As age increased, TCR beta diversity per million T cells fell in a roughly linear fashion. As naive T cell percentage varied, TCR beta diversity correlated strongly with it. Aged donors had fewer naive CD4+ cells and lower diversity than long-lived donors.

The receptor was isolated from a man between 70 and 80 years old in good health. The chain is built from TRBV20-1 and TRBJ2-3, with 11 bases fitting TRBD2. Sequenced input: blood. The CDR3 DNA reads as TGCAGTGCTAGAGGTAGCGGGAGGGCCACAGATACGCAGTATTTT. Translating gives CSARGSGRATDTQYF.